The 10 T cell receptor beta chains given below trace back to one sample, sequenced in a study of cytomegalovirus exposure and HLA in healthy donors (dated by TCRdb to 2017 to 2019). To prepare the library, the immunoSEQ multiplex PCR assay was applied. In its TCRdb copy, this immuneACCESS table keeps in-frame sequences only and misses some clones. Where compared with another copy, unresolved V genes explain less than half of these, and the others have no known cause. This sample has about 360,000 clones in its table, and roughly 85% of those were observed once. In total, the top ten clones hold 0.65% to 0.95% of the sample. The source material was PBMCs. Source of these receptors: a woman aged 18-30 years in good health and CMV-seronegative.

This chain uses TRBV15 with TRBJ1-2; no definite D call. The V gene lost 0 bases and the J gene lost 10 bases, with 15 bases spanning the gap. This CDR3 has 14 amino acids. Per germline, CDR1 LNHNV and CDR2 YYDKDF (reference sequence). CDR3 bases: TGTGCCACCAGCAGAGATGGCGGCCCTAGTTACTACACCTTC. It codes for CATSRDGGPSYYTF.

The V call is TRBV4-1, the J call TRBJ1-4; D unclear. Per the germline V gene, CDR1 is MGHRA and CDR2 is YSYEKL. The V end was cut by 1 base, the J end by 8 bases, with 5 bases between. This CDR3 spans 12 amino acids. CDR3 sequence (DNA): TGCGCCAGCAGCCAAGCCGGGGAAAAACTGTTTTTT. Amino acid sequence: CASSQAGEKLFF.

The CDR3 protein is CSAEQGAIHYGYTF. CDR3 DNA: TGCAGCGCCGAACAGGGGGCGATCCACTATGGCTACACCTTC. This chain uses TRBV29-1 with TRBJ1-2; 9 positions match TRBD1. Germline assignment: CDR1 SQVTM and CDR2 ANQGSEA. There are 14 residues in the CDR3. The junction had 9 bases not matched to a gene; V was cut back by 7 bases and J by 3 bases.

The chain employs TRBV5-4 and TRBJ1-6, with D hard to call. V dropped 4 bases and J dropped 7 bases, with 15 bases sitting between them. CDR1 and CDR2 from the germline V gene are SGHNT and YYREEE (reference sequence). The CDR3 contains 15 residues. This chain's CDR3 is CASSNSRLANSPLHF. The CDR3 coding sequence is TGTGCCAGCAGCAACTCGAGGCTGGCCAATTCACCCCTCCACTTT.

The rearrangement joins TRBV28 to TRBJ2-3; D may be TRBD1 (6 bases). CDR1 is MDHEN, CDR2 SYDVKM, per germline. The CDR3 loop spans 14 amino acids. V lost 6 bases, J lost 8 bases, and 18 bases lay in between. CDR3: CASRGRTERSTQYF. CDR3 sequence (DNA): TGTGCCAGCAGGGGTAGGACAGAGAGAAGTACGCAGTATTTT.

The chain is built from TRBV6-5 and TRBJ2-7; D not resolved. Germline assignment: CDR1 MNHEY and CDR2 SVGAGI. Deletions cut 10 bases from V and 2 bases from J, with 9 bases between. The CDR3 spans 11 residues. The CDR3 bases are TGTGCCACCTACGACACCTACGAGCAGTACTTC. This codes for CATYDTYEQYF.

J is TRBJ2-1 and V is TRBV30; D gene uncertain. Germline V gene sequence: CDR1 GTSNPN, CDR2 SVGIG (reference sequence). V was cut by 2 bases and J by 10 bases, with 9 bases left in between. This CDR3 region has 11 residues. The CDR3 reads CAWSRNTEQFF. The CDR3 nucleotides are TGTGCCTGGAGTCGTAACACCGAGCAGTTCTTC.

V and J are TRBV29-1 and TRBJ1-6, with 9 bases matching TRBD1. This CDR3 contains 13 residues. Germline V gene data show CDR1 as SQVTM and CDR2 as ANQGSEA. V shed 6 bases and J 11 bases; nucleotides not matched to a gene: 8. The CDR3, as DNA: TGCAGCGTGAGGGACAGGGAGGCGCCACCCCTCCACTTT. This codes for CSVRDREAPPLHF.

The chain employs TRBV21-1 and TRBJ2-7; the table's D gene call, TRBD2, was not cross checked with the DNA. TRBV21-1 is termed a pseudogene. The CDR3 sequence is 15 residues long. For the CDR3, the DNA is TGTGCCAGCAGTCCCGTGGAGCGGGAGGCCTACGAGCAGTACTTC. This codes for CASSPVEREAYEQYF.

The sample holds one count of this clone. The J gene is TRBJ1-2, the V gene TRBV4-1; 9 bases are shared with TRBD1. Germline V lookup: CDR1 MGHRA, CDR2 YSYEKL. With V trimmed by 0 bases and J by 4 bases, 6 bases remained unmatched. CDR3 length: 16 residues. Here the CDR3 DNA reads TGCGCCAGCAGCCAAGAAGGGCCGGACAGGGGCTATGGCTACACCTTC. This codes for CASSQEGPDRGYGYTF.